Each of the 19 T cell receptor beta chains below was sequenced from the same sample in a study of shared T cell receptors in the human thymus. The protocol was immunoSEQ multiplex PCR, while the TCRdb copy is restricted to in-frame clones and leaves out a portion. The sample holds 550,000 to 800,000 clones, approximately 85% seen once. Separately, the same data were catalogued under a study of human thymus T cells.

The material sequenced was thymocytes. The receptors were gathered from a girl under three years old with a congenital heart defect.

This chain joins TRBV5-1 and TRBJ1-2; 7 bases map to TRBD1. With V trimmed by 0 bases and J by 7 bases, 12 bases remained unmatched. This CDR3 is built from 16 residues. CDR1 SGHRS and CDR2 YFSETQ come from the germline V gene. CDR3 sequence reads: CASSLARGDSFAGYTF. DNA of the CDR3: TGCGCCAGCAGCTTGGCCAGGGGGGACAGCTTTGCTGGCTACACCTTC.

The J gene is TRBJ1-2, the V gene TRBV10-3; maybe TRBD1 (5 bases). The CDR3 is 14 amino acids. Germline CDR1 is ENHRY and CDR2 is SYGVKD. The V gene lost 10 bases and the J gene lost 0 bases, with 15 bases spanning the gap. CDR3 nucleotides: TGTGCCACACGAGCGGGGGGGACTAACTATGGCTACACCTTC. This encodes CATRAGGTNYGYTF.

The V gene is TRBV4-1, the J gene TRBJ2-5; 9 bases are shared with TRBD2. Germline-derived CDR1 and CDR2 are MGHRA and YSYEKL. V shed 6 bases, J shed 4 bases, and the junction held 15 bases outside the gene matches. CDR3 size: 17 residues. The CDR3 region has the DNA TGCGCCAGCAGTGGGACCCCTCCCAGCGGGGGGTTAGAGACCCAGTACTTC. It encodes CASSGTPPSGGLETQYF.

The chain couples TRBV2 to TRBJ2-7; no firm D call. CDR3 length equals 17 residues. From germline, CDR1 is SNHLY and CDR2 FYNNEI. V shed 3 bases and J shed 3 bases, with 21 bases lying between them. CDR3 residues: CASSDPPNRSINYEQYF. CDR3 DNA sequence: TGTGCCAGCAGTGACCCCCCGAATAGGAGCATCAACTACGAGCAGTACTTC. Full variable domain (rest looked up from reference TRBV2 and TRBJ2-7): EPEVTQTPSHQVTQMGQEVILRCVPISNHLYFYWYRQILGQKVEFLVSFYNNEISEKSEIFDDQFSVERPDGSNFTLKIRSTKLEDSAMYFCASSDPPNRSINYEQYFGPGTRLTVT.

The chain has TRBV4-1 and TRBJ1-1, with no clear D. The CDR3 loop spans 16 amino acids. CDR1 and CDR2 from the germline V gene are MGHRA and YSYEKL. V was clipped by 0 bases and J by 0 bases, with 11 bases between them. The CDR3 sequence is CASSQESGYLNTEAFF. The CDR3 region has the DNA TGCGCCAGCAGCCAAGAGTCGGGGTACTTGAACACTGAAGCTTTCTTT.

The V gene is TRBV29-1, the J gene TRBJ1-3, with D perhaps TRBD1 (5 bases). V lost 5 bases and J lost 4, with 12 bases in between. CDR1 and CDR2 (germline): SQVTM, ANQGSEA. CDR3 length equals 13 residues. The CDR3 spells CSVSRVGGNTIYF. The CDR3 region has the DNA TGCAGCGTTTCCAGGGTGGGCGGAAACACCATATATTTT.

The V call is TRBV6-1, the J call TRBJ1-2, with 8 bases lining up with TRBD1. Germline CDR1 MNHNS, CDR2 SASEGT. V lost 4 bases and J lost 8; bases outside the gene matches: 12. The CDR3 runs to 15 residues. The CDR3 bases are TGTGCCAGCAGTGGACGACAGGGGCCGATCGGGGGCTACACCTTC. It yields the protein CASSGRQGPIGGYTF.

The chain links TRBV29-1 to TRBJ1-2; 9 positions agree with TRBD1. V was clipped by 6 bases and J by 8 bases; unmatched bases: 13. Germline values: CDR1 SQVTM, CDR2 ANQGSEA. The CDR3 sequence is 14 residues long. As DNA, the CDR3 is TGCAGCGTCGAAAAAGGACAGGGGCGAAAAGGCTACACCTTC. Its translation is CSVEKGQGRKGYTF.

V and J are TRBV28 and TRBJ2-5; 7 nucleotides align to TRBD1. The J call may be wrong; the DNA end is better matched by TRBJ2-7. Germline V gives CDR1 MDHEN, CDR2 SYDVKM. CDR3 length: 17 residues. The CDR3 DNA sequence: TGTGCCAGCAGCGACACCCCCGGGACAGTGAGATACTACGAGCAGTACTTC. Translated: CASSDTPGTVRYYEQYF.

The chain uses TRBV10-3 and TRBJ1-5; D perhaps matches TRBD1 (6 bases). Germline lookup yields CDR1 ENHRY and CDR2 SYGVKD. Trimming pared 6 bases from V and 4 bases from J, leaving 13 bases between. The CDR3 has 14 residues. The DNA of the CDR3 is TGTGCCATCAGCGCCGACAGGAGAAATCAGCCCCAGCATTTT. This codes for CAISADRRNQPQHF.

The chain employs TRBV6-5 and TRBJ1-2, with TRBD1 matching over 7 bases. The V segment lost 2 bases and the J segment 3 bases; nucleotides outside the gene matches: 9. CDR1 is MNHEY and CDR2 is SVGAGI in the germline V gene. This CDR3 has 16 residues. DNA of the CDR3: TGTGCCAGCAGTTACGCGAGTAGGGGGCGATACTATGGCTACACCTTC. This sequence encodes CASSYASRGRYYGYTF.

CDR3 protein: CASSQDSDQDRNYGYTF. Here the CDR3 DNA reads TGTGCCAGCAGCCAGGACAGCGACCAGGATAGAAACTATGGCTACACCTTC. The chain combines TRBV11-2 with TRBJ1-2; possibly TRBD1 for D (6 bases). CDR3 size: 17 residues. The germline V gene encodes CDR1 SGHAT and CDR2 FQNNGV. The V end lost 5 bases, the J end lost 2 bases, and 21 bases lay between the germline ends. The full variable domain, its missing parts supplied by reference TRBV11-2 and TRBJ1-2, is EAGVAQSPRYKIIEKRQSVAFWCNPISGHATLYWYQQILGQGPKLLIQFQNNGVVDDSQLPKDRFSAERLKGVDSTLKIQPAKLEDSAVYLCASSQDSDQDRNYGYTFGSGTRLTVV.

The chain combines TRBV28 with TRBJ1-3, with unresolved D. The germline gives CDR1 MDHEN, CDR2 SYDVKM. The CDR3 is made up of 16 amino acids. Trimming took 0 bases from V and 4 from J, leaving 13 bases between them. The CDR3 nucleotides are TGTGCCAGCAGTTTATGCACAGCCCCCGAAGGAAACACCATATATTTT. Its protein is CASSLCTAPEGNTIYF.

This chain joins TRBV11-1 and TRBJ2-1, with TRBD2 matching over 9 bases. Losses at the gene ends were 3 bases for V and 8 bases for J; bases not matched to a gene: 8. CDR1 is SGHAT, CDR2 FQDESV, per germline (reference sequence). The CDR3 is 15 amino acids. CDR3 sequence reads: CASSFRRGGRDEQFF. The CDR3 DNA reads as TGTGCCAGCAGCTTCAGGCGGGGGGGCCGAGATGAGCAGTTCTTC.

The gene calls are TRBV6-1 and TRBJ2-7; 8 nucleotides agree with TRBD1. CDR3 length equals 14 residues. CDR1 and CDR2 (germline): MNHNS, SASEGT. The ends lost 6 bases at V and 3 bases at J; junction bases unmatched: 7. CDR3 bases: TGTGCCAGCAGCTCCAACAGGGGGATCTACGAGCAGTACTTC. Protein product: CASSSNRGIYEQYF.

The V call is TRBV30, the J call TRBJ1-4; TRBD1 matches 10 bases. The CDR3 totals 14 residues. The V segment lost 1 base and the J segment 8 bases; nucleotides outside the gene matches: 4. Germline CDR1 reads GTSNPN; CDR2 reads SVGIG (reference sequence). CDR3 protein: CAWSGGQGGEKLFF. The CDR3, as DNA: TGTGCCTGGAGTGGCGGACAGGGGGGGGAAAAACTGTTTTTT.

This chain connects TRBV28 to TRBJ1-2; D perhaps matches TRBD1 (6 bases). V was pared by 3 bases and J by 5 bases, with 10 bases between. The germline V gene has CDR1 MDHEN and CDR2 SYDVKM. The CDR3 covers 13 residues. In nucleotides, the CDR3 is TGTGCCAGCAGTTTGGTAAGGGGGTATGGCTACACCTTC. This gives the protein CASSLVRGYGYTF.

The rearrangement joins TRBV27 to TRBJ1-1, with TRBD1 matching over 9 bases. With V trimmed by 5 bases and J by 0 bases, 4 bases remained unmatched. The CDR3 loop spans 15 amino acids. Germline-derived CDR1 and CDR2 are MNHEY and SMNVEV (reference sequence). CDR3 loop: CASSPRQGVNTEAFF. DNA for the CDR3: TGTGCCAGCAGTCCGAGACAGGGGGTGAACACTGAAGCTTTCTTT.

The chain joins TRBV19 to TRBJ1-5; possible D gene TRBD1, 5 bases. The CDR3 runs to 18 residues. The V gene lost 1 base and the J gene lost 0 bases, with 16 bases spanning the gap. The V gene's germline CDR1 is LNHDA and CDR2 SQIVND (reference sequence). This chain's CDR3 is CASSIVTSEGCSNQPQHF. Here the CDR3 DNA reads TGTGCCAGTAGTATAGTGACTTCGGAGGGGTGTAGCAATCAGCCCCAGCATTTT. The variable domain in full, completed from reference TRBV19 and TRBJ1-5, reads DGGITQSPKYLFRKEGQNVTLSCEQNLNHDAMYWYRQDPGQGLRLIYYSQIVNDFQKGDIAEGYSVSREKKESFPLTVTSAQKNPTAFYLCASSIVTSEGCSNQPQHFGDGTRLSIL.